Below are 28 T cell receptor beta chains sequenced from a single sample in a study of cytomegalovirus exposure and HLA in healthy donors. The PCR contained 60 Vbeta and 13 Jbeta primers. Some clones are missing from TCRdb's copy, which holds only in-frame ones; the method was immunoSEQ multiplex PCR. This table holds fewer than 110,000 clones. The sample consisted of PBMCs. The origin of the receptors is a man aged 35 to 55 in good health and CMV-seronegative.

The chain employs TRBV7-6 and TRBJ1-1; 10 bases map to TRBD1. This CDR3 is 15 amino acids long. Germline trimming cut 2 bases from V and 6 bases from J; bases unmatched to any gene: 6. The germline V gene has CDR1 SGHVS and CDR2 FNYEAQ. The CDR3 coding sequence is TGTGCCAGCAGCTTACTAGGGACAGGGGCTCCTGAAGCTTTCTTT. It specifies CASSLLGTGAPEAFF.

The rearrangement links TRBV28 to TRBJ2-2; weak D call: TRBD1 (6 bases). Trimming cost V 6 bases and J 4 bases, with 15 bases left between them. The CDR3 length is 15 residues. Per germline, CDR1 MDHEN and CDR2 SYDVKM. The CDR3 region is CASSTTGVGTGELFF. In nucleotides, the CDR3 is TGTGCCAGCAGCACGACAGGAGTTGGCACCGGGGAGCTGTTTTTT.

The chain carries TRBV2 and TRBJ1-2; unclear D gene. The CDR3 runs to 12 residues. V shed 0 bases and J shed 6 bases, with 5 bases lying between them. Per germline, CDR1 SNHLY and CDR2 FYNNEI. CDR3 in DNA: TGTGCCAGCAGTGAAGCTGGCAATGGCTACACCTTC. It codes for CASSEAGNGYTF.

The chain couples TRBV28 to TRBJ2-2; D gene ambiguous. Germline CDR1 reads MDHEN; CDR2 reads SYDVKM. Trimming left V 6 bases short and J 0 bases short, with 5 bases between. The CDR3 runs to 13 residues. The CDR3 coding sequence is TGTGCCAGCAGATATACGAACACCGGGGAGCTGTTTTTT. Residues: CASRYTNTGELFF.

The chain has TRBV2 and TRBJ2-5; D may be TRBD2 (7 bases). V lost 2 bases and J 5 bases, leaving 12 bases between the germline ends. The CDR3 extends over 14 amino acids. Germline-derived CDR1 and CDR2 are SNHLY and FYNNEI. The CDR3 DNA sequence: TGTGCCAGCAGTGAAAATGGGGGGGGCGAGACCCAGTACTTC. As protein: CASSENGGGETQYF.

The chain uses TRBV7-9 and TRBJ2-2, with D hard to call. The CDR3 has 13 residues. CDR1 and CDR2 (germline): SEHNR, FQNEAQ (reference sequence). The V gene lost 2 bases and the J gene lost 7 bases, with 8 bases spanning the gap. The DNA for the CDR3 is TGTGCCAGCAGCTTAATCGCTAGCGGGGAGCTGTTTTTT. It codes for CASSLIASGELFF.

The gene calls are TRBV28 and TRBJ2-7; weak D call: TRBD1 (6 bases). The CDR3 loop spans 14 amino acids. The germline V gene has CDR1 MDHEN and CDR2 SYDVKM. V gave up 6 bases and J gave up 9 bases, with 21 bases separating them. CDR3 residues: CASSVITTGHRQYF. Here the CDR3 DNA reads TGTGCCAGCAGCGTGATAACAACAGGGCATCGGCAGTACTTC.

This chain uses TRBV7-8 with TRBJ1-1; D call uncertain. The germline V gene encodes CDR1 SGHVS and CDR2 FQNEAQ. The CDR3 is made up of 13 amino acids. Trimming removed 5 bases from V and 4 bases from J, with 11 bases in between. The CDR3 bases are TGTGCCAGCAGCCTGGCGGCGGGCACTGAAGCTTTCTTT. Translation gives CASSLAAGTEAFF.

The chain links TRBV19 to TRBJ2-7; 8 bases match TRBD2. J gave up 0 bases and V 9 bases, and 7 bases lay outside the gene matches. The CDR3 has 14 residues. Germline CDR1 LNHDA, CDR2 SQIVND (reference sequence). For the CDR3, the DNA is TGTGCCAGCCAGACTAGCGCTAGCTCCTACGAGCAGTACTTC. It codes for CASQTSASSYEQYF.

This sequence joins TRBV4-2 and TRBJ1-1, with D unresolved. Trimming cost V 0 bases and J 1 base, with 3 bases left between them. Germline V CDR1 and CDR2: LGHNA, YNFKEQ. The CDR3 spans 13 residues. This CDR3 reads CASSQDRNTEAFF. For the CDR3, the DNA is TGTGCCAGCAGCCAAGATAGGAACACTGAAGCTTTCTTT.

The chain employs TRBV9 and TRBJ1-1; no definite D call. This CDR3 is 15 amino acids long. The germline V gene has CDR1 SGDLS and CDR2 YYNGEE. Trimming stripped 0 bases from V and 5 bases from J, with 14 bases between. The CDR3 DNA follows: TGTGCCAGCAGCGTAGCTTGGGGAGGAGGGACTGAAGCTTTCTTT. Translation: CASSVAWGGGTEAFF.

This rearrangement joins TRBV5-8 to TRBJ2-7; 9 nucleotides align to TRBD1. From germline, CDR1 is SGHTS and CDR2 YDEGEE. This CDR3 spans 16 amino acids. V was clipped by 0 bases and J by 0 bases; unmatched bases: 4. Here the CDR3 reads CASSLDPGQGSYEQYF. DNA of the CDR3: TGTGCCAGCAGCTTGGACCCGGGACAGGGCTCCTACGAGCAGTACTTC.

The chain has TRBV7-8 and TRBJ1-5; 7 bases are a match to TRBD1. There are 13 residues in the CDR3. Germline V gene data show CDR1 as SGHVS and CDR2 as FQNEAQ. V shed 4 bases and J 5 bases; nucleotides not matched to a gene: 2. The CDR3 DNA reads TGTGCCAGCAGCTCGACAGGGCATCAGCCCCAGCATTTT. Its protein product is CASSSTGHQPQHF.

This rearrangement joins TRBV2 to TRBJ2-7, with D possibly TRBD2 on 6 matching bases. In germline, CDR1 is SNHLY, CDR2 FYNNEI. V was clipped by 0 bases and J by 6 bases, with 18 bases between them. This CDR3 region has 16 residues. CDR3 bases: TGTGCCAGCAGTGAAGCGCAGCTAGCGTTGGGGGGCGAGCAGTACTTC. It codes for CASSEAQLALGGEQYF.

The V call is TRBV5-8, the J call TRBJ2-3, with TRBD1 matching 7 bases. This CDR3 spans 16 amino acids. CDR1 SGHTS and CDR2 YDEGEE come from the germline V gene. V was pared by 4 bases and J by 0 bases, with 8 bases of the junction left unmatched. DNA for the CDR3: TGTGCCAGCAGCGCTCGACAGGGCCGGAGCACAGATACGCAGTATTTT. Translated, it gives CASSARQGRSTDTQYF.

On this clone itself: Different DNA sequences within this sample yield the same CDR3. The rearrangement joins TRBV29-1 to TRBJ2-2, with a tentative D call TRBD2 (6 bases). Trimming took 3 bases from V and 1 from J, leaving 9 bases between them. The CDR3 sequence is 14 residues long. The germline CDR1 and CDR2 sequences are SQVTM and ANQGSEA. The CDR3 nucleotides are TGCAGCGTTGATGTGGGAGGGAACACCGGGGAGCTGTTTTTT. This gives the protein CSVDVGGNTGELFF.

The chain couples TRBV7-9 to TRBJ2-7, with 9 nucleotides matching TRBD2. V lost 4 bases, J lost 0 bases, and 4 bases stayed unmatched. Germline lookup yields CDR1 SEHNR and CDR2 FQNEAQ (reference sequence). The CDR3 runs to 15 residues. CDR3 region: CASSWGGGGSYEQYF. In DNA, the CDR3 is TGTGCCAGCAGCTGGGGCGGGGGGGGCTCCTACGAGCAGTACTTC.

This chain links TRBV5-4 with TRBJ1-2; maybe TRBD1 (6 bases). This CDR3 has 14 residues. The germline V gene encodes CDR1 SGHNT and CDR2 YYREEE (reference sequence). V lost 1 base and J lost 4, with 11 bases in between. CDR3 in amino acids: CASSLKGGLYGYTF. Written as DNA, the CDR3 is TGTGCCAGCAGCTTGAAGGGGGGGCTCTATGGCTACACCTTC.

The V gene is TRBV5-1, the J gene TRBJ2-5, with D tentatively TRBD1 (5 bases). The CDR3 covers 13 residues. CDR1 and CDR2 (germline): SGHRS, YFSETQ. Trimming left V 5 bases short and J 3 bases short, with 11 bases between. CDR3 coding DNA: TGCGCCAGCAGAGGGGCCATGGAAGAGACCCAGTACTTC. It yields the protein CASRGAMEETQYF. The whole variable domain, remainder taken from reference TRBV5-1 and TRBJ2-5, is KAGVTQTPRYLIKTRGQQVTLSCSPISGHRSVSWYQQTPGQGLQFLFEYFSETQRNKGNFPGRFSGRQFSNSRSEMNVSTLELGDSALYLCASRGAMEETQYFGPGTRLLVL.

The chain couples TRBV6-1 to TRBJ2-2, with D perhaps matching TRBD1 (6 bases). Germline assignment: CDR1 MNHNS and CDR2 SASEGT. CDR3 length: 15 residues. Deletions cut 4 bases from V and 6 bases from J, with 15 bases between. The CDR3 sequence: CASSGDQGYAGELFF. CDR3 coding DNA: TGTGCCAGCAGTGGGGACCAGGGGTATGCCGGGGAGCTGTTTTTT.

The V gene is TRBV6-1, the J gene TRBJ1-2; maybe TRBD1 (6 bases). Germline-derived CDR1 and CDR2 are MNHNS and SASEGT. CDR3 length: 15 amino acids. V was cut by 6 bases and J by 2 bases, with 16 bases left in between. The CDR3 nucleotides are TGTGCCAGCAGCCTCGGGACACCGATCAACTATGGCTACACCTTC. The encoded protein is CASSLGTPINYGYTF.

The chain carries TRBV7-2 and TRBJ1-3; TRBD1 matches 8 bases. This CDR3 comprises 15 residues. Germline CDR1 and CDR2: SGHTA and FQGNSA. V shed 5 bases, J shed 2 bases, and the junction held 5 bases outside the gene matches. The CDR3 reads CASSADREPGNTIYF. CDR3 in DNA: TGTGCCAGCAGCGCGGACAGGGAGCCTGGAAACACCATATATTTT.

The chain employs TRBV6-5 and TRBJ1-3; 7 bases are shared with TRBD1. The V gene's germline CDR1 is MNHEY and CDR2 SVGAGI. The V segment lost 2 bases and the J segment 2 bases; nucleotides outside the gene matches: 3. The CDR3 length is 15 residues. The CDR3 protein is CASSYGTGAGNTIYF. CDR3 in DNA: TGTGCCAGCAGTTACGGTACAGGGGCTGGAAACACCATATATTTT.

The DNA of the CDR3 is TGTGCCAGCAGGGGGGGGGCTTACGAGCAGTACTTC. Translating gives CASRGGAYEQYF. The chain combines TRBV2 with TRBJ2-7, with D perhaps TRBD2 (7 bases). Germline CDR1 SNHLY, CDR2 FYNNEI. The CDR3 sequence is 12 residues long. V was trimmed by 6 bases and J by 4 bases, leaving 10 bases between them.

With respect to this clone: This same CDR3 is encoded by further DNA sequences in the sample. The V gene is TRBV6-5, the J gene TRBJ2-1; 7 bases are a match to TRBD1. The junction had 15 bases not matched to a gene; V was cut back by 6 bases and J by 10 bases. The CDR3 loop spans 15 amino acids. CDR1 is MNHEY and CDR2 is SVGAGI in the germline V gene. The CDR3 DNA reads as TGTGCCAGCAGCATTCAGGTGGTAGGGGGCAACGAGCAGTTCTTC. Encoded protein: CASSIQVVGGNEQFF.

The chain has TRBV19 and TRBJ1-5; the D is unclear. The CDR3 runs 15 residues. Germline values: CDR1 LNHDA, CDR2 SQIVND (reference sequence). Trimming removed 4 bases at V and 3 bases at J, with 13 bases between. The CDR3 protein is CASSRGVNNNQPQHF. CDR3 sequence (DNA): TGTGCCAGTAGTAGGGGAGTGAACAACAATCAGCCCCAGCATTTT.

The chain has TRBV4-3 and TRBJ1-2; 7 bases map to TRBD1. Germline assignment: CDR1 LGHNA and CDR2 YSLEER. Germline trimming cut 3 bases from V and 5 bases from J; bases unmatched to any gene: 6. The CDR3 totals 14 residues. CDR3: CASSQDRLGYGYTF. The CDR3 DNA reads as TGCGCCAGCAGCCAGGACAGGTTGGGGTATGGCTACACCTTC.

The V gene is TRBV4-2, the J gene TRBJ1-6; D is ambiguous. The germline V gene encodes CDR1 LGHNA and CDR2 YNFKEQ. CDR3 length: 16 amino acids. The ends were cut back, 4 bases at V and 4 bases at J, with 14 bases in the middle. CDR3 in amino acids: CASSRGEVGYNSPLHF. Written as DNA, the CDR3 is TGTGCCAGCAGCCGCGGGGAAGTGGGGTATAATTCACCCCTCCACTTT.